Presented here are 9 T cell receptor beta chains from one specimen sequenced in a study of response to subunit inactivated influenza vaccine. Via MiXCR, TCRdb re-called the RT-PCR reads, giving one row per CDR3 protein. The repertoire holds a few hundred thousand distinct CDR3 sequences, with 12% to 15% as singletons. Sequenced here: PBMCs from blood, sampled roughly 13 days after vaccination. These TCRs come from a man aged 45-65 years who received an inactivated influenza vaccine.

The chain has TRBV5-5 and TRBJ1-2, with D perhaps matching TRBD1 (5 bases). Germline V lookup: CDR1 SGHKS, CDR2 YYEKEE (reference sequence). The V end was cut by 5 bases, the J end by 5 bases, with 10 bases between. There are 12 residues in the CDR3. CDR3 sequence: CASRSGNYGYTF. CDR3 bases: TGTGCCAGCAGGTCAGGGAATTATGGCTACACCTTC.

As for this clonotype: Germline is not matched at one junction end, which may reflect a read error. The chain employs TRBV12-3 or TRBV12-4 and TRBJ2-2; 12 bases line up with TRBD2. The CDR3 is 15 amino acids. CDR3 DNA: TGTGCCAGCAGTCTAGCGGGAGGGGGTCCCGGGGAGCTGTTTTTT. Translated: CASSLAGGGPGELFF.

CDR3 loop: CATLYRPPYGYTF. The CDR3 region has the DNA TGTGCCACCCTCTATAGGCCGCCCTATGGCTACACCTTC. The V call is TRBV7-2, the J call TRBJ1-2; D is uncertain. This CDR3 has 13 residues. Trimming took 10 bases from V and 4 from J, leaving 16 bases between them. Germline V gene data show CDR1 as SGHTA and CDR2 as FQGNSA.

The V and J genes are TRBV29-1 and TRBJ2-1; possible D gene TRBD2, 6 bases. CDR3 length: 13 residues. CDR1 SQVTM and CDR2 ANQGSEA come from the germline V gene. The V end lost 3 bases, the J end lost 6 bases, and 12 bases lay between the germline ends. The CDR3 here is CSVEGLYSNEQFF. CDR3 coding DNA: TGCAGCGTTGAGGGACTTTACTCCAATGAGCAGTTCTTC.

The chain is built from TRBV23-1 and TRBJ2-7; perhaps TRBD1 as D (6 bases). TRBV23-1 is an open reading frame, and its role is uncertain. This CDR3 contains 16 residues. The V end was cut by 0 bases, the J end by 0 bases, with 12 bases between. In DNA form, the CDR3 reads TGCGCCAGCAGTCAATCATGTGACAGGAGCTCCTACGAGCAGTACTTC. Encoded protein: CASSQSCDRSSYEQYF.

This chain joins TRBV9 and TRBJ2-1; TRBD2 matches at 8 bases. Germline CDR1 SGDLS, CDR2 YYNGEE. The CDR3 spans 15 residues. Trimming cost V 0 bases and J 4 bases; bases outside gene matches: 3. In nucleotides, the CDR3 is TGTGCCAGCAGCGTAGCGGGAGGGCCGTACAATGAGCAGTTCTTC. Translating it yields CASSVAGGPYNEQFF.

This clonotype came up once. This chain connects TRBV3-1 to TRBJ2-3; 12 bases match TRBD2. Per the germline V gene, CDR1 is LGHDT and CDR2 is YNNKEL (reference sequence). The CDR3 runs 20 residues. V gave up 2 bases and J gave up 4 bases; unmatched junction bases: 16. The CDR3 loop is CASSQRKSYLAGGPPDTQYF. The CDR3 region has the DNA TGTGCCAGCAGCCAACGGAAATCTTATCTAGCGGGGGGGCCCCCAGATACGCAGTATTTT.

Many counts were recorded for this clonotype. The chain couples TRBV5-1 to TRBJ2-5, with D perhaps matching TRBD2 (6 bases). From germline, CDR1 is SGHRS and CDR2 YFSETQ. This CDR3 comprises 16 residues. The ends were cut back, 4 bases at V and 0 bases at J, with 16 bases in the middle. This CDR3 is CASSPGGRWDQETQYF. The CDR3 DNA is TGCGCCAGCAGCCCCGGAGGGCGGTGGGACCAAGAGACCCAGTACTTC.

This clonotype has ten or more counts. The CDR3 spells CASSPPGQETQYF. The CDR3, as DNA: TGTGCCAGCAGCCCACCGGGACAAGAGACCCAGTACTTC. V and J are TRBV18 and TRBJ2-5; maybe TRBD2 (5 bases). This CDR3 has 13 amino acids. Germline lookup yields CDR1 KGHSH and CDR2 LQKENI. V was trimmed by 8 bases and J by 2 bases, leaving 12 bases between them.